This is a list of T cell receptor beta chains from one sample in a study of blood T cell repertoires in COVID-19. This table comes from immunoSEQ multiplex PCR, and its TCRdb copy is limited to in-frame clones, with some not included. The sample includes approximately 170,000 clones, about four fifths of them seen just once. The sequencing input was peripheral blood. The receptors shown here come from a man between 65 and 85 years old with active or convalescent COVID-19. The CDR3 runs from the conserved cysteine through the conserved F or W. D genes are given only for firm matches. The size of a clone is reported for some rows only, either as once, few or many, or as a class for expanded clones.

>-|TRBJ1-3|-|18|TRBV2
CASIRVQGIDPSGNTIYF
TGTGCCAGCATAAGGGTCCAGGGGATAGACCCGAGTGGAAACACCATATATTTT
>-|TRBJ2-7|once|15|TRBV18
CASSPGAGVSYEQYF
TGTGCCAGCTCACCGGGGGCAGGGGTGTCCTACGAGCAGTACTTC
>TRBD1|TRBJ2-2|many|15|TRBV27
CASSLGPDRTGELFF
TGTGCCAGCAGTCTGGGACCGGACAGGACCGGGGAGCTGTTTTTT
>TRBD1|TRBJ1-1|many|16|TRBV18
CASSSGGTVLNTEAFF
TGTGCCAGCTCATCGGGGGGGACAGTCTTGAACACTGAAGCTTTCTTT
>-|TRBJ1-5|-|12|TRBV5-5
CASSGPGQPQHF
TGTGCCAGCAGCGGGCCGGGACAGCCCCAGCATTTT
>-|TRBJ2-7|-|14|TRBV6-5
CASSYSRQDHEQYF
TGTGCCAGCAGTTACTCGAGACAAGACCACGAGCAGTACTTC
>-|TRBJ1-3|-|13|TRBV12-3/TRBV12-4
CASSFPPGNTIYF
TGTGCCAGCAGTTTCCCCCCGGGGAACACCATATATTTT
>TRBD1|TRBJ2-7|-|15|TRBV27
CASSRQGYGSYEQYF
TGTGCCAGCAGCCGACAGGGGTATGGCTCCTACGAGCAGTACTTC
>TRBD1|TRBJ1-1|once|15|TRBV5-4
CASSSWDRGNTEAFF
TGTGCCAGCAGCTCCTGGGACAGGGGGAACACTGAAGCTTTCTTT
>-|TRBJ2-2|once|18|TRBV7-9
CASSALRGRERTTGELFF
TGTGCCAGCAGCGCACTCCGGGGGCGGGAGAGGACCACCGGGGAGCTGTTTTTT
>-|TRBJ1-1|-|14|TRBV9
CASSVLAENTEAFF
TGTGCCAGCAGCGTTTTGGCAGAGAACACTGAAGCTTTCTTT
>TRBD1|TRBJ1-1|-|15|TRBV7-2
CASSYRGTASAEAFF
TGTGCCAGCAGCTATCGGGGGACAGCGAGTGCTGAAGCTTTCTTT
>-|TRBJ2-5|-|16|TRBV7-9
CASSLGAGTYQETQYF
TGTGCCAGCAGCTTAGGGGCAGGTACCTACCAAGAGACCCAGTACTTC
>TRBD2|TRBJ2-1|-|15|TRBV3-1/TRBV3-2
CASSQKRGDYNEQFF
TGTGCCAGCAGCCAAAAGCGGGGGGACTACAATGAGCAGTTCTTC
>-|TRBJ1-4|-|16|TRBV5-1
CASSHGSTGRDEKLFF
TGCGCCAGCAGCCATGGGTCCACAGGGAGGGATGAAAAACTGTTTTTT
>TRBD1|TRBJ1-2|-|15|TRBV19
CASGFGTASNYGYTF
TGTGCCAGTGGGTTCGGGACAGCCTCTAACTATGGCTACACCTTC
>-|TRBJ1-2|-|14|TRBV5-1
CASSLGAQNYGYTF
TGCGCCAGCAGTTTGGGGGCGCAGAACTATGGCTACACCTTC
>-|TRBJ1-1|-|15|TRBV21-1
CASSEQDSLNTEAFF
TGTGCCAGCAGCGAGCAGGACAGTCTGAACACTGAAGCTTTCTTT
>TRBD1|TRBJ1-1|-|14|TRBV9
CASSAMDRATEAFF
TGTGCCAGCAGCGCCATGGACAGGGCTACTGAAGCTTTCTTT
>-|TRBJ2-5|-|15|TRBV4-2
CASSQDKGNQETQYF
TGTGCCAGCAGCCAAGATAAGGGGAACCAAGAGACCCAGTACTTC
>-|TRBJ1-1|-|11|TRBV6-6
CASRRDTDSFF
TGTGCCAGCAGACGAGACACGGACAGCTTCTTT
>TRBD1|TRBJ2-7|-|15|TRBV18
CASSPRGTGLREQYF
TGTGCCAGCTCACCACGCGGGACAGGTTTACGGGAGCAGTACTTC
>TRBD1|TRBJ1-4|-|14|TRBV30
CAWSLGQGNEKLFF
TGTGCCTGGAGCCTGGGACAGGGGAATGAAAAACTGTTTTTT
>TRBD2|TRBJ2-3|-|14|TRBV7-2
CASSFRGGRDTQYF
TGTGCCAGCAGCTTTCGGGGGGGCCGAGATACGCAGTATTTT
>-|TRBJ1-5|-|15|TRBV7-9
CASSLAGLGNQPQHF
TGTGCCAGCAGCTTAGCCGGGTTGGGCAATCAGCCCCAGCATTTT
>-|TRBJ1-2|once|13|TRBV4-3
CASSLQTDDGYTF
TGCGCCAGCAGCCTCCAGACAGACGATGGCTACACCTTC
>-|TRBJ2-7|many|14|TRBV28
CASRDWESSYEQYF
TGTGCCAGCAGGGACTGGGAATCCTCCTACGAGCAGTACTTC
>-|TRBJ1-3|-|16|TRBV7-2
CASSPTAAHFGNTIYF
TGTGCCAGCAGTCCTACGGCGGCCCATTTTGGAAACACCATATATTTT
>-|TRBJ2-7|-|14|TRBV11-2
CASSLGRTIYEQYF
TGTGCCAGCAGCTTAGGTAGGACAATCTACGAGCAGTACTTC
>-|TRBJ1-3|-|15|TRBV5-1
CASSSGVITGNTIYF
TGCGCCAGCAGCTCAGGGGTTATCACTGGAAACACCATATATTTT
>-|TRBJ1-4|-|16|TRBV5-1
CASSLPSGGANEKLFF
TGCGCCAGCAGCTTGCCCAGCGGGGGGGCTAATGAAAAACTGTTTTTT